This T cell receptor (beta chain) was sequenced in a study of cytomegalovirus exposure and HLA in healthy donors. Only in-frame clones appear in the TCRdb table, and some are missing; sequencing was by immunoSEQ multiplex PCR. Seen here are about 240,000 clones, around 86% observed once, and the top ten hold 1% to 1.5%. Germline V CDR1 and CDR2: LGHNT, FRNRAP. This CDR3 has 14 residues. Losses at the gene ends were 6 bases for V and 4 bases for J; bases not matched to a gene: 6. This chain joins TRBV12-5 and TRBJ2-1, with TRBD2 matching over 7 bases. This sequence was found in a woman aged 25 to 39 in good health and CMV-seropositive. What was sequenced was PBMCs. The CDR3 here is CASGSGETYNEQFF. CDR3 nucleotide sequence: TGTGCTAGTGGAAGCGGGGAGACTTACAATGAGCAGTTCTTC.